The clone carrying this TCR beta chain was recorded many times. The antigen remains unidentified. This entry belongs to a study of early T cells in non-severe SARS-CoV-2 infection. Whole-study results and caveats: The matching step, a VDJdb search, favored anti-spike CD8 responses and missed private and CD4 specificities.

The TCR library protocol attached unique molecular identifiers to the individual cDNA molecules. TCRdb called the 5' RACE reads again in MiXCR, with one record for every CDR3 protein. The data contain more than 60,000 distinct CDR3 sequences, approximately 13% of them singletons. The sample comprised whole blood. This TCR was sampled from an adult who was a healthcare worker with PCR-confirmed SARS-CoV-2 infection or an uninfected control (not recorded which).

This CDR3 reads CASSSFYEQFF. CDR3 coding DNA: TGTGCCAGCAGTTCATTTTATGAGCAGTTCTTC. This chain links TRBV27 with TRBJ2-1; D is undetermined. This CDR3 is 11 amino acids long. In germline, CDR1 is MNHEY, CDR2 SMNVEV (reference sequence). Trimming pared 4 bases from V and 8 bases from J, leaving 6 bases between.